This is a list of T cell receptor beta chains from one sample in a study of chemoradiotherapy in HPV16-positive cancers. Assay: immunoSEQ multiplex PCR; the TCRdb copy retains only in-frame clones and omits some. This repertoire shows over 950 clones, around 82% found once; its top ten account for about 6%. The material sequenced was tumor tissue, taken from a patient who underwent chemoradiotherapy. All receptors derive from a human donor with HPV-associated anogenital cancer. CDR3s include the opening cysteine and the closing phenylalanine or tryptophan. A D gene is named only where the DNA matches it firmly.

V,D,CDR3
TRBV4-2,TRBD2,CASSQLTSGGNTQYF
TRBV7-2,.,CASSSQGRGANVLTF
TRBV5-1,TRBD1,CASSRIPGTGPLRSNQPQHF
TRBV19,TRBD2,CASEGGSGSGITYNEQFF
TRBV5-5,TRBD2,CASSRLAGVKETQYF
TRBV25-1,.,CASGRRTGETQYF
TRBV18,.,CASSPLAGTHYNEQFF
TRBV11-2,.,CASSLDSRGYTGELFF
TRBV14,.,CASSRNIRNTEAFF
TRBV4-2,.,CASSQEGGISGYTF
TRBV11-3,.,CASSLGVGFSDEQFF
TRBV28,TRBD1,CASSLYTGANEKLFF
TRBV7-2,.,CASSGFRGYTF
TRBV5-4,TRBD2,CASSSATSESYEQYF
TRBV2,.,CASSEVEWTADRDTQYF
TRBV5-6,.,CASSLWAVYEQYF
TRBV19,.,CASSIHRESGETQYF
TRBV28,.,CASSFPTGGNYGYTF
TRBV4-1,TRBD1,CASSRDRKRKLFF
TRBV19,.,CASSIYGGHNEQFF
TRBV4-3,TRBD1,CASSQDFQGDTEAFF
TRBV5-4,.,CASSRSATNTGELFF
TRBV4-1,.,CASSQDSSSNQPQHF
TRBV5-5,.,CASSFGGGVTNTQYF
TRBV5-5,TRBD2,CASRFGTSGRAGYNEQFF
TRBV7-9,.,CASSPDGGANYGYTF
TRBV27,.,CASSMTGNSPLHF
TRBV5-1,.,CASSEGAGNTIYF
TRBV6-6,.,CASSYTSDSFYEQYF
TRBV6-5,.,CASSYSEYSYGYTF
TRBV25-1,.,CASSEYGAGGTGELFF